These T cell receptor beta chains were read from a single sample in a study of T-cell reconstitution after alpha-beta-depleted transplantation in children. TCRdb itself ran the PCR reads through MiXCR, one entry per CDR3 protein. The sample has over 550,000 distinct CDR3 sequences, roughly 10% seen once; the top ten hold about 4.3%. This sample comprised PBMCs from the stem cell graft donor, obtained from the stem cell graft. Source of these receptors: a human donor who donated a stem cell graft to a child with acute myeloid leukemia. Both conserved end residues are part of each CDR3. D genes are given only for firm matches. For some rows the clone size is stated as once, few or many, or as a class when expanded; others skip it.

D: TRBD2
size: -
V: TRBV7-9
J: TRBJ2-1
DNA: TGTGCCAGCCAGCGGGGAGGGAACAATGAGCAGTTCTTC
CDR3: CASQRGGNNEQFF

D: TRBD2
size: many
V: TRBV11-2
J: TRBJ2-1
DNA: TGTGCCAGCAGCGCTAGAAGTCGGACTAGCGGCGGGCTTAAATACAATGAGCAGTTCTTC
CDR3: CASSARSRTSGGLKYNEQFF

D: -
size: few
V: TRBV18
J: TRBJ2-5
DNA: TGTGCCAGCTCACCACCGGAAGAGACCCAGTACTTC
CDR3: CASSPPEETQYF

D: -
size: -
V: TRBV12-3/TRBV12-4
J: TRBJ2-3
DNA: TGTGCCAGCCGACCGGGCGTTCTCGGCACAGATACGCAGTATTTT
CDR3: CASRPGVLGTDTQYF

D: TRBD2
size: many
V: TRBV15
J: TRBJ2-3
DNA: TGTGCCACCAGCAGAGGACTAGCGGGGGATCGTGGAACAGATACGCAGTATTTT
CDR3: CATSRGLAGDRGTDTQYF

D: -
size: -
V: TRBV21-1
J: TRBJ2-2
DNA: TGTGCCAGCAGCAAAGGGGGACTAGCGGGACCCTCTGCAAAGCTGTTTTTT
CDR3: CASSKGGLAGPSAKLFF

D: TRBD2
size: -
V: TRBV29-1
J: TRBJ2-7
DNA: TGCAGCGTTAGGGTTTCTAGCGGGAAATATGAGTACTTC
CDR3: CSVRVSSGKYEYF

D: TRBD2
size: many
V: TRBV5-1
J: TRBJ2-7
DNA: TGTGCCAGCAGCTTAGGACTAGCGGTCTACGAGCAGTACTTC
CDR3: CASSLGLAVYEQYF

D: -
size: few
V: TRBV5-6
J: TRBJ2-3
DNA: TGTGCCAGCAGCCAGAGAGGATTGGCGCATACGCAGTATTTT
CDR3: CASSQRGLAHTQYF

D: -
size: -
V: TRBV30
J: TRBJ1-5
DNA: TGTGCCTGGAGTGTAGTGTGGGGGGATCAGCCCCAGCATTTT
CDR3: CAWSVVWGDQPQHF

D: -
size: -
V: TRBV11-1
J: TRBJ2-4
DNA: TGTGCCAGCAGCTTCCGGTCCAGTCAAAAAAACATTCAGTACTTC
CDR3: CASSFRSSQKNIQYF

D: TRBD1
size: few
V: TRBV12-3/TRBV12-4
J: TRBJ1-5
DNA: TGTGCCAGCAGTAAGGGACAGATCAATCAGCCCCAGCATTTT
CDR3: CASSKGQINQPQHF

D: -
size: -
V: TRBV28
J: TRBJ2-2
DNA: TGTGCCAGCAGCCCTCCGGGCGCGGGATCAGGCGGGGAGCTGTTTTTT
CDR3: CASSPPGAGSGGELFF

D: TRBD2
size: many
V: TRBV28
J: TRBJ2-1
DNA: TGTGCCAGCAGCCTCGGACTAGCGGGAGCGGTTGAGCAGTTCTTC
CDR3: CASSLGLAGAVEQFF

D: -
size: few
V: TRBV11-2
J: TRBJ2-1
DNA: TGTGCCAGCAGCCGCGGCGGATATGAGGGACGTAAATATCAGCAGTTCTTC
CDR3: CASSRGGYEGRKYQQFF

D: TRBD2
size: -
V: TRBV12-3/TRBV12-4
J: TRBJ2-1
DNA: TGTGCCAGCAGTTTAGCGGGACTAGCGGGAGCCAACAATGAGCAGTTCTTC
CDR3: CASSLAGLAGANNEQFF

D: -
size: many
V: TRBV28
J: TRBJ2-5
DNA: TGTGCCAGCAGTTTATTTGGCTTGGTGGAGACCCAGTACTTC
CDR3: CASSLFGLVETQYF

D: -
size: many
V: TRBV28
J: TRBJ1-3
DNA: TGTGCCAGCAGTACTCAGACAGACCACGGAAACACCATATATTTT
CDR3: CASSTQTDHGNTIYF

D: TRBD1
size: few
V: TRBV7-2
J: TRBJ2-7
DNA: TGTGCCAGCAGCTTAGGGACAGGGGCCGGTTACGAGCAGTACTTC
CDR3: CASSLGTGAGYEQYF

D: -
size: few
V: TRBV6-2/TRBV6-3
J: TRBJ2-4
DNA: TGTGCCAGCTCAGGGGACTCTCGGAGTGGATACATTCAGTACTTC
CDR3: CASSGDSRSGYIQYF

D: TRBD2
size: many
V: TRBV12-3/TRBV12-4
J: TRBJ2-1
DNA: TGTGCCAGCAGTTTACGGATAGCGGGAGTGTTAGGTAGCAATGAGCAGTTCTTC
CDR3: CASSLRIAGVLGSNEQFF

D: -
size: -
V: TRBV19
J: TRBJ2-1
DNA: TGTGCCAGTAGTATGGGGCAAATGGGATACAATGAGCAGTTCTTC
CDR3: CASSMGQMGYNEQFF

D: -
size: few
V: TRBV5-1
J: TRBJ1-2
DNA: TGCGCCAGCAGCCCCAGTTTGAACGCTGGTGGCTACACCTTC
CDR3: CASSPSLNAGGYTF

D: -
size: -
V: TRBV29-1
J: TRBJ2-3
DNA: TGCAGCGAGCGACAGCCTAGCACAGATACGCAGTATTTT
CDR3: CSERQPSTDTQYF

D: TRBD2
size: -
V: TRBV20-1
J: TRBJ2-7
DNA: TGCAGTGCTAGAGCCCACGGGACTAGCAGCGACGAGCAGTACTTC
CDR3: CSARAHGTSSDEQYF

D: TRBD1
size: -
V: TRBV29-1
J: TRBJ2-7
DNA: TGCAGCGTTCGGACAGGGGGTTTAGGCGGGGAGCAGTACTTC
CDR3: CSVRTGGLGGEQYF

D: TRBD1
size: many
V: TRBV20-1
J: TRBJ2-7
DNA: TGCAGTGCTTCCGGGACAGGGAGCTCCTACGAGCAGTACTTC
CDR3: CSASGTGSSYEQYF

D: -
size: many
V: TRBV3-1
J: TRBJ2-2
DNA: TGTGCCAGCAGCCAAGATGGCAGGGGACGGGTGTTTTTT
CDR3: CASSQDGRGRVFF